The 8 T cell receptor beta chains presented below share a single source sample, sequenced in a study of radiation and T cells in renal cell carcinoma. The sample's time point: baseline pretreatment blood. Treatment defined: 15 Gy SBRT to primary tumor, nephrectomy 4 weeks later. Profiled with immunoSEQ multiplex PCR; TCRdb holds only in-frame clones, not every one. Of 110,000 to 150,000 clones listed, approximately 90% were seen once; the top ten hold around 12%. The starting material was blood, obtained from a patient whose treatment included radiotherapy and nephrectomy. The receptors were sampled from a woman in her 50s with renal cell carcinoma.

The chain combines TRBV13 with TRBJ1-2; TRBD1 is a possible D gene (5 bases). Germline V gives CDR1 PRHDT, CDR2 FYEKMQ (reference sequence). Deletions cut 5 bases from V and 0 bases from J, with 7 bases between. The CDR3 length is 13 residues. This CDR3 reads CASSLTANYGYTF. The CDR3 nucleotides read TGTGCCAGCAGCCTGACAGCTAACTATGGCTACACCTTC.

As DNA, the CDR3 is TGTGCCAGTAGTATGAAGGGACAGGGATTGCGGGTTGATGGCTACACCTTC. Translating gives CASSMKGQGLRVDGYTF. This rearrangement joins TRBV19 to TRBJ1-2, with 9 bases matching TRBD1. The ends lost 3 bases at V and 6 bases at J; junction bases unmatched: 14. The CDR3 length is 17 residues. Germline CDR1 and CDR2: LNHDA and SQIVND (reference sequence).

This CDR3 reads CASSYEASGGQYF. CDR3 sequence (DNA): TGTGCCAGCAGTTACGAGGCTAGCGGGGGGCAGTACTTC. The gene calls are TRBV6-5 and TRBJ2-5, with 11 nucleotides matching TRBD2. Germline assignment: CDR1 MNHEY and CDR2 SVGAGI. The V gene end was trimmed by 2 bases and the J gene end by 11 bases; junction bases not matched to a gene: 4. The CDR3 sequence is 13 residues long.

The table lists this clone with a count of one. The chain's CDR3 is CAISEYDSKTYNEQFF. CDR3 sequence (DNA): TGTGCCATCAGTGAGTACGACAGTAAGACCTACAATGAGCAGTTCTTC. V and J are TRBV10-3 and TRBJ2-1; maybe TRBD1 (5 bases). Looked up from germline, CDR1 is ENHRY and CDR2 is SYGVKD. Trimming shortened V by 1 base and J by 2 bases, and 12 bases separated the two germline ends. This CDR3 is 16 amino acids long.

The V call is TRBV27, the J call TRBJ2-1; the D gene is possibly TRBD2 (7 bases). There are 15 residues in the CDR3. The V end lost 10 bases, the J end lost 9 bases, and 25 bases lay between the germline ends. CDR1 is MNHEY, CDR2 SMNVEV, per germline (reference sequence). CDR3 coding DNA: TGTGCCACCTCCACGCGGGGGCAACTGATGGGTGAGCAGTTCTTC. It specifies CATSTRGQLMGEQFF.

V gene TRBV19 combines with J gene TRBJ2-6; the D is unclear. The CDR3 runs to 12 residues. V lost 10 bases and J 1 base, leaving 5 bases between the germline ends. CDR1 and CDR2 (germline): LNHDA, SQIVND (reference sequence). CDR3 DNA sequence: TGTGCCACCCATTCTGGGGCCAACGTCCTGACTTTC. Its translation: CATHSGANVLTF.

The chain is built from TRBV7-2 and TRBJ2-3; the D is unclear. CDR1 is SGHTA and CDR2 is FQGNSA in the germline V gene. The CDR3 spans 16 residues. V lost 5 bases to trimming and J lost 5 bases, with 20 bases between them. The CDR3 loop is CASSPPPERAKDTQYF. In DNA form, the CDR3 reads TGTGCCAGCAGCCCCCCCCCGGAGCGAGCGAAAGATACGCAGTATTTT.

The chain joins TRBV6-5 to TRBJ1-2; tentatively, D is TRBD1 (6 bases). V lost 6 bases to trimming and J lost 0 bases, with 8 bases between them. The length of the CDR3 is 13 residues. CDR1 and CDR2 (germline): MNHEY, SVGAGI. CDR3 loop: CASRQGANYGYTF. The CDR3, as DNA: TGTGCCAGCAGACAGGGCGCTAACTATGGCTACACCTTC.